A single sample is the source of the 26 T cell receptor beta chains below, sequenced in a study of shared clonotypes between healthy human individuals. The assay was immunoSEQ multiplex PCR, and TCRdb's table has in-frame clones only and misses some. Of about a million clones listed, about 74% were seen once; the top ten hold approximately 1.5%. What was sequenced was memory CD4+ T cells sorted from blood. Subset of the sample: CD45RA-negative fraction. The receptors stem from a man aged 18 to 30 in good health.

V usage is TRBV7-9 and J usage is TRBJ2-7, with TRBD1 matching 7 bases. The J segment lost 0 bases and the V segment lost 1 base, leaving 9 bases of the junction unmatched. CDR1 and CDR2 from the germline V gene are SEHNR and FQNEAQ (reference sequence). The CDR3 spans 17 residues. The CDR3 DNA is TGTGCCAGCAGCTTAGGGAAACCGGGACAGAGCTCCTACGAGCAGTACTTC. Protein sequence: CASSLGKPGQSSYEQYF.

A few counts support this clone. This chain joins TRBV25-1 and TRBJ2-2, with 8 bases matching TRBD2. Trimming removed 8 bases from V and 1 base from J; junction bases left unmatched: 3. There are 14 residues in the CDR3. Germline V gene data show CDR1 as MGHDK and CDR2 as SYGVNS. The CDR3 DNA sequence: TGTGCCAGCGGGGCGGGAGGGAACACCGGGGAGCTGTTTTTT. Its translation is CASGAGGNTGELFF.

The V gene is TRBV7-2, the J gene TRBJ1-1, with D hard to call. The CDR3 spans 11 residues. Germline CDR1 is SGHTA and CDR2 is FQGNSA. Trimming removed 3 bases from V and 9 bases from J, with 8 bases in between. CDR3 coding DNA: TGTGCCAGCAGCTTGTTTTTCCAAGCTTTCTTT. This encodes CASSLFFQAFF.

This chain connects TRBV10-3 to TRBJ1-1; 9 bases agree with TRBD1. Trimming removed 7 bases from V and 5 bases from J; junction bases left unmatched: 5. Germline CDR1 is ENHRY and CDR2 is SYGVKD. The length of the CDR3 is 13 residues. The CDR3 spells CAITPGQGTEAFF. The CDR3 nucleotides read TGTGCCATCACCCCCGGACAGGGGACTGAAGCTTTCTTT.

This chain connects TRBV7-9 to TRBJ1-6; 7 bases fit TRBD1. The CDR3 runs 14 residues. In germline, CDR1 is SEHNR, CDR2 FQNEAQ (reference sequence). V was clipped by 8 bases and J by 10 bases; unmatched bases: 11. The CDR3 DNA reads TGTGCCAGCGGGACGACAGGGAAAGTCTCACCCCTCCACTTT. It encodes CASGTTGKVSPLHF.

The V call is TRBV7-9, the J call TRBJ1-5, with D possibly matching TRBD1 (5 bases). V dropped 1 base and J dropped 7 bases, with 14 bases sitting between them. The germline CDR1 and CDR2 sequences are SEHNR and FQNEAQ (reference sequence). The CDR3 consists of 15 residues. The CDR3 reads CASSLGRAGLQPQHF. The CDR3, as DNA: TGTGCCAGCAGCTTAGGTCGGGCAGGGTTGCAGCCCCAGCATTTT.

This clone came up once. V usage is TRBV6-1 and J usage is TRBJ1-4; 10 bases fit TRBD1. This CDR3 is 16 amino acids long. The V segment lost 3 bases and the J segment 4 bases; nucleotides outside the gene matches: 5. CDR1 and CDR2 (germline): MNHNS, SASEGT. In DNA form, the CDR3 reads TGTGCCAGCAGTGATCGACAGGGGGCGTATAATGAAAAACTGTTTTTT. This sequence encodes CASSDRQGAYNEKLFF.

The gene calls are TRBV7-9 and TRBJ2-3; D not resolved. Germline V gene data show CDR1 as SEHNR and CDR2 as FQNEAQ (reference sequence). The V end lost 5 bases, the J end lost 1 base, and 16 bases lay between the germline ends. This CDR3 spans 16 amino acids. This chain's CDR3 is CASSPPPVLRTDTQYF. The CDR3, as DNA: TGTGCCAGCAGCCCTCCGCCCGTCCTACGCACAGATACGCAGTATTTT.

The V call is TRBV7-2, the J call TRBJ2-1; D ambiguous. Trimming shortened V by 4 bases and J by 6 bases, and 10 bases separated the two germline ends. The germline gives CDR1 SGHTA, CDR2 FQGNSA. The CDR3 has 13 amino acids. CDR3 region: CASSSFTPNEQFF. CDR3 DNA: TGTGCCAGCAGCTCCTTCACACCCAATGAGCAGTTCTTC.

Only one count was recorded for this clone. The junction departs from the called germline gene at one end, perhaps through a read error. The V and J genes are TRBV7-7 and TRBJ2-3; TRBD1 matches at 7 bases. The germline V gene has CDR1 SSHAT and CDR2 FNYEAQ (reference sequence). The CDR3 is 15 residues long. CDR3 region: CASSSGQTLTDTQYF. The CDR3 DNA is TGTGCTAGCAGCTCGGGACAGACCCTCACAGATACGCAGTATTTT.

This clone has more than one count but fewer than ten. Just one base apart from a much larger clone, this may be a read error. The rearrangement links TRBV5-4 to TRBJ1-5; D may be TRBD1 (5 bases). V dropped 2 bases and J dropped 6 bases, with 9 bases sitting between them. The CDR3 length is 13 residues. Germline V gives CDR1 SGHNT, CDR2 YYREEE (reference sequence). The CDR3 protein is CASSLEGSQPQHF. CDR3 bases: TGTGCCAGCAGCTTAGAGGGGAGTCAGCCCCAGCATTTT.

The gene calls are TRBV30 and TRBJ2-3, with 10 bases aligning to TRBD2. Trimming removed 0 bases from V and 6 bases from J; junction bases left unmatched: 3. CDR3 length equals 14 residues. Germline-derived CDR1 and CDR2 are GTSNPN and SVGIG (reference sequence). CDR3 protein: CAWSVAGGSDTQYF. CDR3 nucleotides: TGTGCCTGGAGTGTAGCGGGAGGGTCCGATACGCAGTATTTT.

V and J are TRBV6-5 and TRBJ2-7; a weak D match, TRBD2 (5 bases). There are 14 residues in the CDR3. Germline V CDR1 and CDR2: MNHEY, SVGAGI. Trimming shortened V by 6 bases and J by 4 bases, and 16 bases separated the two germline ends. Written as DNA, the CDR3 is TGTGCCAGCAGCCCCTCTTTGCGGAGGTACGAGCAGTACTTC. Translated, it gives CASSPSLRRYEQYF.

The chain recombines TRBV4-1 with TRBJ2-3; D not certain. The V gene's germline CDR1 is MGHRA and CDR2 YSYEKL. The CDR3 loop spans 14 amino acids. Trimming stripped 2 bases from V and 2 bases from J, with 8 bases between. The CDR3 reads CASSQRATTDTQYF. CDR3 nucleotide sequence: TGCGCCAGCAGCCAACGGGCGACCACAGATACGCAGTATTTT.

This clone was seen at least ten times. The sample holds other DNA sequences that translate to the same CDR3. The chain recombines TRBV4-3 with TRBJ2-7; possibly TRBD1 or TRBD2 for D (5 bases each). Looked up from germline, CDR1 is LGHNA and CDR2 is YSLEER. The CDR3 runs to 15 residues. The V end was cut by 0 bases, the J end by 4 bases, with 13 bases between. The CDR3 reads CASSQDRGAFYEQYF. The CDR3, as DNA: TGCGCCAGCAGCCAAGATAGGGGAGCCTTTTACGAGCAGTACTTC.

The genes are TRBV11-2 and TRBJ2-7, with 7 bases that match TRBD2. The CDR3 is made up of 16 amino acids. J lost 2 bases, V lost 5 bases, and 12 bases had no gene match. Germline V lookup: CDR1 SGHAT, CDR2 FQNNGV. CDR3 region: CASSPPWVGGTYEQYF. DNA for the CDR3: TGTGCCAGCAGCCCGCCCTGGGTGGGGGGGACCTACGAGCAGTACTTC. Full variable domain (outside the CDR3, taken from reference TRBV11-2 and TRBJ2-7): EAGVAQSPRYKIIEKRQSVAFWCNPISGHATLYWYQQILGQGPKLLIQFQNNGVVDDSQLPKDRFSAERLKGVDSTLKIQPAKLEDSAVYLCASSPPWVGGTYEQYFGPGTRLTVT.

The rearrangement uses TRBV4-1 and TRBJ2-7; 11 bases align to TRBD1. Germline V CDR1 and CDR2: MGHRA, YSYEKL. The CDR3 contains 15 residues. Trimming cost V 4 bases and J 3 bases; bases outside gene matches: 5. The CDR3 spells CASSPGQGEVYEQYF. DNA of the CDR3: TGCGCCAGCAGCCCGGGACAGGGGGAGGTCTACGAGCAGTACTTC.

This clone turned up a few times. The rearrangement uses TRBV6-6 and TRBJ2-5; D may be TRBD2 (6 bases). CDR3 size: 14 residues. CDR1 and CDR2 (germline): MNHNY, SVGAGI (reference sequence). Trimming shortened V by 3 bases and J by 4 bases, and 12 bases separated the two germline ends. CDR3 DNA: TGTGCCAGCAGTTATAACGGGGGTGGAGAGACCCAGTACTTC. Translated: CASSYNGGGETQYF.

CDR3 region: CASSATRTGNGNTIYF. The CDR3 DNA reads TGTGCCAGCAGTGCGACTCGCACAGGGAATGGAAACACCATATATTTT. The chain joins TRBV28 to TRBJ1-3; a weak D match, TRBD1 (6 bases). Trimming stripped 5 bases from V and 3 bases from J, with 17 bases between. CDR1 is MDHEN and CDR2 is SYDVKM in the germline V gene. The CDR3 length is 16 residues. Combining the CDR3 with reference TRBV28 and TRBJ1-3 gives the whole variable domain DVKVTQSSRYLVKRTGEKVFLECVQDMDHENMFWYRQDPGLGLRLIYFSYDVKMKEKGDIPEGYSVSREKKERFSLILESASTNQTSMYLCASSATRTGNGNTIYFGEGSWLTVV.

The CDR3 DNA follows: TGTGCCAGCAGTTCCTTAGCCAAAAACATTCAGTACTTC. It encodes CASSSLAKNIQYF. The chain is built from TRBV27 and TRBJ2-4; D not certain. The germline V gene has CDR1 MNHEY and CDR2 SMNVEV (reference sequence). The CDR3 consists of 13 residues. Deletions cut 4 bases from V and 0 bases from J, with 4 bases between.

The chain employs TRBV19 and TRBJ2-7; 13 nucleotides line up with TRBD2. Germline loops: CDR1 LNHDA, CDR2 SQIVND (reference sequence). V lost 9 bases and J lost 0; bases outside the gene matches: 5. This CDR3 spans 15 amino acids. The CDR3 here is CARTSGRIRSYEQYF. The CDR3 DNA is TGTGCCAGGACTAGCGGGAGGATCCGCTCCTACGAGCAGTACTTC.

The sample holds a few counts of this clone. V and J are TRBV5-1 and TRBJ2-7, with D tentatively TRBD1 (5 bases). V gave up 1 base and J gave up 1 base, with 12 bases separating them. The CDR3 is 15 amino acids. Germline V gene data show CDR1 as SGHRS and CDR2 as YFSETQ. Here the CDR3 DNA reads TGCGCCAGCAGCTTGTTAGGGGATGCATCCTACGAGCAGTACTTC. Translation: CASSLLGDASYEQYF.

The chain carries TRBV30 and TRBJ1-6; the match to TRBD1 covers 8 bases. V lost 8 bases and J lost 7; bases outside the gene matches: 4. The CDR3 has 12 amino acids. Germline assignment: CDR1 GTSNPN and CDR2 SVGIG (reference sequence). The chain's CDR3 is CAGDRNNSPLHF. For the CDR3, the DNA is TGTGCCGGGGACAGGAACAATTCACCCCTCCACTTT.

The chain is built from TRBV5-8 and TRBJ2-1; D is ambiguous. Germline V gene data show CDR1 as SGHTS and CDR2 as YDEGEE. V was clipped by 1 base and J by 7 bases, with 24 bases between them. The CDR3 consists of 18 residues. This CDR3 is CASSLRSGLGYGSNEQFF. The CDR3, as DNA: TGTGCCAGCAGCTTGAGGTCGGGTTTGGGGTACGGTTCGAATGAGCAGTTCTTC.

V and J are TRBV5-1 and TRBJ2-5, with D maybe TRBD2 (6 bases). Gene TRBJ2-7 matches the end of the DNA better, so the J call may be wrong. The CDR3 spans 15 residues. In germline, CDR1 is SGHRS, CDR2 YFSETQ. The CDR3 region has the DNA TGCGCCAGCAGCTTAGGGTTGGGCGGGATCTACGAGCAGTACTTC. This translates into CASSLGLGGIYEQYF.

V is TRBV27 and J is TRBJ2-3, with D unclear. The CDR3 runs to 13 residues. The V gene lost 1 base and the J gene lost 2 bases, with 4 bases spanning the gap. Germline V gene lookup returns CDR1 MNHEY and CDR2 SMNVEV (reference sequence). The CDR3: CASSLFNTDTQYF. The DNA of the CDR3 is TGTGCCAGCAGTTTATTCAACACAGATACGCAGTATTTT.